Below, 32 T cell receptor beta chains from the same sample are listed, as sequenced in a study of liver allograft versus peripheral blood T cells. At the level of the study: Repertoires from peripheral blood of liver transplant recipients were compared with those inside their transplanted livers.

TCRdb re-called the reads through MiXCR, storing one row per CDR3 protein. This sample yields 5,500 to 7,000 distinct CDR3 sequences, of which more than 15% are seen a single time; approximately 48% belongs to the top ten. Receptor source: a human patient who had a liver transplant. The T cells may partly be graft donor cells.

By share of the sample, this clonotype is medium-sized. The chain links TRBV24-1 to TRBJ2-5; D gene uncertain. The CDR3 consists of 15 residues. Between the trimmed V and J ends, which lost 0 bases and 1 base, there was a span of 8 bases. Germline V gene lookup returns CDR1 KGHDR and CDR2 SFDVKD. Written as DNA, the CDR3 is TGTGCCACCAGTGATTTGCTTGGCAGCCAAGAGACCCAGTACTTC. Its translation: CATSDLLGSQETQYF.

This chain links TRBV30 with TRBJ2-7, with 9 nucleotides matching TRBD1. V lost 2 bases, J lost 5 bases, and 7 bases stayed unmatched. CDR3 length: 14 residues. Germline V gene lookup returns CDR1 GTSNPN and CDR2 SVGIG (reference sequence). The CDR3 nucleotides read TGTGCCTGGAGTACTGGGACAGGGTATGACGAGCAGTACTTC. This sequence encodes CAWSTGTGYDEQYF.

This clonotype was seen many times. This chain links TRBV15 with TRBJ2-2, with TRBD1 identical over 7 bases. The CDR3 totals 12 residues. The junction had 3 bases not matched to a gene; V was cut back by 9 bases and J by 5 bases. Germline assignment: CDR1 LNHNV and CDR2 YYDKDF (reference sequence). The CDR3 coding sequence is TGTGCCACGAGACAGGGAACCGGGGAGCTGTTTTTT. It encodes CATRQGTGELFF.

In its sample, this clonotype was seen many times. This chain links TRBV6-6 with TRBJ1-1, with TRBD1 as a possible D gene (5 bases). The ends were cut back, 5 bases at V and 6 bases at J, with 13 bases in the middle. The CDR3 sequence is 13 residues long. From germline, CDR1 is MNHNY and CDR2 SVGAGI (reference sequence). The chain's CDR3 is CASSGAQNAEAFF. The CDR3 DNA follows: TGTGCCAGCAGTGGGGCCCAAAATGCTGAAGCTTTCTTT.

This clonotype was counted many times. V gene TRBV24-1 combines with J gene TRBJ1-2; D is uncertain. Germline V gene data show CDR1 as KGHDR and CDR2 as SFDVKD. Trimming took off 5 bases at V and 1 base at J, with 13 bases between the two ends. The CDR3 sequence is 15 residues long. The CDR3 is CATSGQWKGNYGYTF. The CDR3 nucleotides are TGTGCCACCAGTGGGCAGTGGAAGGGTAACTATGGCTACACCTTC.

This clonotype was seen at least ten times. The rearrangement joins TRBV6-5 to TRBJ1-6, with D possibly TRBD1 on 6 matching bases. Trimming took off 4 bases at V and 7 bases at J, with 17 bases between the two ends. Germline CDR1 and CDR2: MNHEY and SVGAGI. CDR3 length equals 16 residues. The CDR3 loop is CASSCQWGLANSPLHF. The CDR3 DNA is TGTGCCAGCAGTTGCCAGTGGGGGCTGGCGAATTCACCCCTCCACTTT.

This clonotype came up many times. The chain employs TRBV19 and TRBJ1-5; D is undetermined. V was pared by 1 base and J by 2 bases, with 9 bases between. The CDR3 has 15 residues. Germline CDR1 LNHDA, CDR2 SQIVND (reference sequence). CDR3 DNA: TGTGCCAGTAGTATAGTTCCGGGAGGCAATCAGCCCCAGCATTTT. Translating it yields CASSIVPGGNQPQHF.

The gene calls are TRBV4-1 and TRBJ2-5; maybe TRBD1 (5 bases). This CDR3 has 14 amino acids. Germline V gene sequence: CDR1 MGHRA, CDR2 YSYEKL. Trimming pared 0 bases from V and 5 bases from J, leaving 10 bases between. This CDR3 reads CASSQDAGLETQYF. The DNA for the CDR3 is TGCGCCAGCAGCCAAGATGCAGGGTTGGAGACCCAGTACTTC.

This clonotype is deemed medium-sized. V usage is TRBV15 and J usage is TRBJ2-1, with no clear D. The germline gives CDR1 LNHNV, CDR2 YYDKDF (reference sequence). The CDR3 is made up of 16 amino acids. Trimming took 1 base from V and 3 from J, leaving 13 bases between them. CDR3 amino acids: CATSRVAGVGYNEQFF. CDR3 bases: TGTGCCACCAGCAGAGTAGCAGGCGTGGGCTACAATGAGCAGTTCTTC.

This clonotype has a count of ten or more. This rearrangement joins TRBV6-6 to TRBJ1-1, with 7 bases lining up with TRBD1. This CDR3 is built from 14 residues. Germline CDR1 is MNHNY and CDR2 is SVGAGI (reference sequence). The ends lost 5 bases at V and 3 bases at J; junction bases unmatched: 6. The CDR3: CASSGWDSYTEAFF. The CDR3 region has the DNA TGTGCCAGCAGTGGCTGGGACAGCTACACTGAAGCTTTCTTT.

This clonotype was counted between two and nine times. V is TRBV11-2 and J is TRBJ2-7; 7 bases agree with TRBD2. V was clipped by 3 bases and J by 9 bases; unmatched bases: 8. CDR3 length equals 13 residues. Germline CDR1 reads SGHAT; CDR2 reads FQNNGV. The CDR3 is CASSLGVWEGQYF. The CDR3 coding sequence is TGTGCCAGCAGCTTGGGCGTCTGGGAGGGGCAGTACTTC.

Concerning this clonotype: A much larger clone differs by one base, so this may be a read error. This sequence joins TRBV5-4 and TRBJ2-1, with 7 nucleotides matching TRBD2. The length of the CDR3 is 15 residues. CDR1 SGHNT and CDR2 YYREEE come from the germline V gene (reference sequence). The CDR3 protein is CVSKFFAGVYNEQFF. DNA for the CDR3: TGTGTCAGCAAGTTTTTCGCGGGAGTCTACAATGAGCAGTTCTTC.

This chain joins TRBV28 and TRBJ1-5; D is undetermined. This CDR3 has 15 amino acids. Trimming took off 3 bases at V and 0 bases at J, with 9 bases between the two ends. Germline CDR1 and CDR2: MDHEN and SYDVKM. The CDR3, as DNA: TGTGCCAGCAGTTTTTTGGGCAATAGCAATCAGCCCCAGCATTTT. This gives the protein CASSFLGNSNQPQHF.

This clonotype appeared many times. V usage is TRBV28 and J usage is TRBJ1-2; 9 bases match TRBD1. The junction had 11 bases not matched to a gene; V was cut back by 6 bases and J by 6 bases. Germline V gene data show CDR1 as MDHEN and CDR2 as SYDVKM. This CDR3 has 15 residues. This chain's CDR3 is CASSQGQGFQDGYTF. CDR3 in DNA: TGTGCCAGCAGCCAGGGACAGGGATTTCAAGATGGCTACACCTTC.

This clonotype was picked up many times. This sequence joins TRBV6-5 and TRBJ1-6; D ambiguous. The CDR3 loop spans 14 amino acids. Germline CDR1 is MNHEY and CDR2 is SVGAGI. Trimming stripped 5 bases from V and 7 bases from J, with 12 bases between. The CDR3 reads CASSARERNSPLHF. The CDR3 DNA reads TGTGCCAGCAGTGCCCGGGAGCGCAATTCACCCCTCCACTTT.

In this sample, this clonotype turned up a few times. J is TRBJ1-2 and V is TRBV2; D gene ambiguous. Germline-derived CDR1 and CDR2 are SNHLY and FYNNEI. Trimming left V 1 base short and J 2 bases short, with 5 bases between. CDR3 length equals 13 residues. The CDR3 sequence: CASSEEINYGYTF. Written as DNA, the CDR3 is TGTGCCAGCAGTGAAGAGATAAACTATGGCTACACCTTC.

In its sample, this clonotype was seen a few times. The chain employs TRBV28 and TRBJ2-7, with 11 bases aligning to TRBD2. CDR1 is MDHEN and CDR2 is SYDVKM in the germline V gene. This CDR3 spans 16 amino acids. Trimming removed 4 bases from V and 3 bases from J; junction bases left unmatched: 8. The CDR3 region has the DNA TGTGCCAGCAGTTCAATCCGGACTAGCGGGCGCTACGAGCAGTACTTC. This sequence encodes CASSSIRTSGRYEQYF.

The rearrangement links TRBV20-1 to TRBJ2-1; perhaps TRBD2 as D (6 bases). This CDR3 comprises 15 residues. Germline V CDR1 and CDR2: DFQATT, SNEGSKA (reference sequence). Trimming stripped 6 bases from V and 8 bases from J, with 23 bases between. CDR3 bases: TGCAGTGCGACCCTCCGGGACTTGTACGGAGATGAGCAGTTCTTC. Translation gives CSATLRDLYGDEQFF.

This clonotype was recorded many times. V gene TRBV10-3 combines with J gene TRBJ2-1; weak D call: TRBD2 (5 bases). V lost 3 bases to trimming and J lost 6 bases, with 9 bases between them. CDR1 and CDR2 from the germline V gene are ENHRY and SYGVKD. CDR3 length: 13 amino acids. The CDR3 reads CAISERGPNEQFF. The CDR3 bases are TGTGCCATCAGTGAACGGGGTCCCAATGAGCAGTTCTTC.

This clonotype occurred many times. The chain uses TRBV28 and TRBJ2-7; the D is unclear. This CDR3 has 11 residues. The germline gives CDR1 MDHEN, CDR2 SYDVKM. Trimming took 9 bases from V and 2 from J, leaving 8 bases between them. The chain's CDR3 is CASALAYEQYF. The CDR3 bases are TGTGCCAGTGCCCTGGCCTACGAGCAGTACTTC. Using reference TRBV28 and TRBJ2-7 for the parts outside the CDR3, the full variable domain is DVKVTQSSRYLVKRTGEKVFLECVQDMDHENMFWYRQDPGLGLRLIYFSYDVKMKEKGDIPEGYSVSREKKERFSLILESASTNQTSMYLCASALAYEQYFGPGTRLTVT.

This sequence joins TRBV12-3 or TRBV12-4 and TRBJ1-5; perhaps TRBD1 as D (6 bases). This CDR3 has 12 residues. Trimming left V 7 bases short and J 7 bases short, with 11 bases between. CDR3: CASTRGGQPQHF. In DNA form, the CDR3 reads TGTGCCAGCACTAGGGGGGGACAGCCCCAGCATTTT.

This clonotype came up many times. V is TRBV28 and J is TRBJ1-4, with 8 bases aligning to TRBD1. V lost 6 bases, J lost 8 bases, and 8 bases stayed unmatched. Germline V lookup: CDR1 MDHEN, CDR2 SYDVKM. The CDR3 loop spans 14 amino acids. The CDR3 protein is CASSQRGQDEKLFF. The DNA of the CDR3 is TGTGCCAGCAGCCAGAGGGGACAGGACGAAAAACTGTTTTTT.

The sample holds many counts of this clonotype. The DNA of the CDR3 is TGTGCCAGCAGCGTAGGGGAAAACGCCGGGGAGCTGTTTTTT. Protein product: CASSVGENAGELFF. The genes are TRBV9 and TRBJ2-2; no clear D. The CDR3 covers 14 residues. Germline loops: CDR1 SGDLS, CDR2 YYNGEE. V was trimmed by 0 bases and J by 6 bases, leaving 9 bases between them.

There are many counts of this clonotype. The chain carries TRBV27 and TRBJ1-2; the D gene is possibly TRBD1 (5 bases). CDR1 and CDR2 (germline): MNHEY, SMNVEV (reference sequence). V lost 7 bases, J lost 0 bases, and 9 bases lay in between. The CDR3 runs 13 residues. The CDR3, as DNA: TGTGCCAGCACCGACAGAGCTAACTATGGCTACACCTTC. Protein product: CASTDRANYGYTF.

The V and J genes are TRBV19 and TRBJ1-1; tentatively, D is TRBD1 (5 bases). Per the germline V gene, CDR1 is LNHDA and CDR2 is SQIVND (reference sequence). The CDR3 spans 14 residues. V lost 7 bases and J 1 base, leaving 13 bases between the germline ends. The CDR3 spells CASNHGGGNTEAFF. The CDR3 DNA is TGTGCCAGTAATCACGGGGGAGGGAACACTGAAGCTTTCTTT.

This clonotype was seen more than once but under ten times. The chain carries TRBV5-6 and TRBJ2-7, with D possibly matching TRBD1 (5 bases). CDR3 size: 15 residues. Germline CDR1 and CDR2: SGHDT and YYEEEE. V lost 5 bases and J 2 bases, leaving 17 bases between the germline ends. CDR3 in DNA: TGTGCCAGCAGTTACGGACACCTCCCTACCTACGAGCAGTACTTC. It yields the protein CASSYGHLPTYEQYF.

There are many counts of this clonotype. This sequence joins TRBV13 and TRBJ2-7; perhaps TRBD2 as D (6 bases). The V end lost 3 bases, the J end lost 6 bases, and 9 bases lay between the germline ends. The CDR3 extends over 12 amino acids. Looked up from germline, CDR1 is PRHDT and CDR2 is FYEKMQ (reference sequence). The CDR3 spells CASSLEGSEQYF. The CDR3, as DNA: TGTGCCAGCAGCTTGGAGGGAAGCGAGCAGTACTTC.

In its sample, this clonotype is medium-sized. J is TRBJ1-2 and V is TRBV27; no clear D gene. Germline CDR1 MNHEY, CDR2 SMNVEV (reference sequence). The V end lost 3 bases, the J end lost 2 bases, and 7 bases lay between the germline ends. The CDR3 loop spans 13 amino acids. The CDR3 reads CASSLLGNYGYTF. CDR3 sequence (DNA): TGTGCCAGCAGTTTGCTGGGGAACTATGGCTACACCTTC.

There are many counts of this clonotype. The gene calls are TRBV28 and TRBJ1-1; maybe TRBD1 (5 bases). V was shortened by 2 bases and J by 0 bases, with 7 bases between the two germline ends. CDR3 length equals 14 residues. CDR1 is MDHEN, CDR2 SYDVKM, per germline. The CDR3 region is CASSLRGLNTEAFF. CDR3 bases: TGTGCCAGCAGTTTAAGGGGCCTGAACACTGAAGCTTTCTTT.

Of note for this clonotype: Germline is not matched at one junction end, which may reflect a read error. CDR3 DNA: TGTGCCAGCAGCTCCCGGACGTATAGGGTTACAGAGACGCAGTATTTT. It specifies CASSSRTYRVTETQYF. The V gene is TRBV5-4, the J gene TRBJ2-3, with D hard to call. This CDR3 has 16 residues. Germline V gene lookup returns CDR1 SGHNT and CDR2 YYREEE (reference sequence).

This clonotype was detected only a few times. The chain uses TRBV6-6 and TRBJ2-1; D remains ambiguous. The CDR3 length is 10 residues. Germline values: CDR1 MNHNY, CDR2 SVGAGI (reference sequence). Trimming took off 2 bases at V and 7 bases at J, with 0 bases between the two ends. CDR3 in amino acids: CASSYNEQFF. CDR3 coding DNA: TGTGCCAGCAGTTACAATGAGCAGTTCTTC.

CDR3: CASSLVGGLETQYF. The DNA for the CDR3 is TGTGCCAGCAGCTTAGTGGGCGGGCTAGAGACCCAGTACTTC. The chain combines TRBV9 with TRBJ2-5; perhaps TRBD2 as D (5 bases). The germline V gene has CDR1 SGDLS and CDR2 YYNGEE. Trimming left V 4 bases short and J 4 bases short, with 14 bases between. The CDR3 totals 14 residues.